Included here is one T cell receptor beta chain sequence, with context. Its antigen is still unknown. Just one base apart from a much larger clone, this may be a read error. Together with a sample-barcoded 5' primer, a J-beta primer mix was included in a second PCR lasting about 6 to 11 cycles. Each CDR3 protein gets one entry after TCRdb re-called the 5' RACE reads with MiXCR. Seen here are approximately 680,000 distinct CDR3 sequences, approximately 31% observed once, and the top ten hold approximately 15%. The data derive from a study of blood T cells in healthy people across ages. Study-wide results and limits: The study could not conclusively compare naive and antigen-experienced cells, given its unsorted PBMCs.

The CDR3 has 16 residues. The germline gives CDR1 SGHTA, CDR2 FQGNSA. The TCR comes from a woman older than 75 in good health. The chain has TRBV7-2 and TRBJ2-3, with 9 bases lining up with TRBD2. Sample: blood. The CDR3 region is CASSGLLAGITGTQYF. The CDR3 DNA sequence: TGTGCCAGCAGCGGCCTTCTAGCGGGGATCACAGGTACGCAGTATTTT.